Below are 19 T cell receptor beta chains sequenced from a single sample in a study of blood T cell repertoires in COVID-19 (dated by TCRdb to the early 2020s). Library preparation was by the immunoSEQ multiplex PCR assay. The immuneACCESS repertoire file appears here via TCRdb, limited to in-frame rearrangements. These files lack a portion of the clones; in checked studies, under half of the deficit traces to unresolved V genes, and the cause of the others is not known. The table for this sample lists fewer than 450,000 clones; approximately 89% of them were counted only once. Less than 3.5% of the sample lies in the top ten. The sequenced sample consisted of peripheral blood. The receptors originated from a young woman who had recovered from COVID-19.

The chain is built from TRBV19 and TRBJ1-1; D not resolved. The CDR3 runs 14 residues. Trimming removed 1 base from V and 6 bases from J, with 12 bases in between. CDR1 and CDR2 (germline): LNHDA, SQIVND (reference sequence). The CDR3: CASSIVHRAAEAFF. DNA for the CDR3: TGTGCCAGTAGTATAGTCCACAGAGCTGCTGAAGCTTTCTTT.

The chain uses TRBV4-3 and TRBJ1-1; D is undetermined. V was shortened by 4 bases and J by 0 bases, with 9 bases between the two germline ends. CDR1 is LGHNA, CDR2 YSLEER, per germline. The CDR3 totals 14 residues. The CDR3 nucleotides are TGCGCCAGCAGCCCCGCGGGTATGAACACTGAAGCTTTCTTT. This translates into CASSPAGMNTEAFF.

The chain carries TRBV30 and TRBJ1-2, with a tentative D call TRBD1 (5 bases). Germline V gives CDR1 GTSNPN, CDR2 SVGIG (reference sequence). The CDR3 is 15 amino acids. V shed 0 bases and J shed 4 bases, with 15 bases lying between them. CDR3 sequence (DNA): TGTGCCTGGAGTGTAGGCGCCAGGGTTATCTATGGCTACACCTTC. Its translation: CAWSVGARVIYGYTF.

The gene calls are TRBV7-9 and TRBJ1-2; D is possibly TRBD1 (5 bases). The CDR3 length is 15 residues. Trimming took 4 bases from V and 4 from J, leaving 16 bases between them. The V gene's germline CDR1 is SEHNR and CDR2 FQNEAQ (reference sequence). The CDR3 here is CASSWDSMRAYGYTF. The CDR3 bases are TGTGCCAGCAGCTGGGACTCCATGAGGGCCTATGGCTACACCTTC.

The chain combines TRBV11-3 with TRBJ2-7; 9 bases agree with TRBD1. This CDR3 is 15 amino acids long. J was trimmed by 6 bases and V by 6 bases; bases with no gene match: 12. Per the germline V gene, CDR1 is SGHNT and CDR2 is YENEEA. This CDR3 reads CASRKSGTGSVEQYV. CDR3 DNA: TGTGCCAGCAGAAAATCCGGGACAGGGTCCGTCGAGCAGTACGTC.

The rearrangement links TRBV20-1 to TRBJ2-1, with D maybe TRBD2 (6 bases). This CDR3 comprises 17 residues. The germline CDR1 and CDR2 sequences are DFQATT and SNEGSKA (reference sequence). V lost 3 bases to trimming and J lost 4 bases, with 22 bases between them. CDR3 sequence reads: CSASSGLGSTTYNEQFF. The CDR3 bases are TGCAGTGCTAGTAGCGGACTGGGGTCGACCACATACAATGAGCAGTTCTTC.

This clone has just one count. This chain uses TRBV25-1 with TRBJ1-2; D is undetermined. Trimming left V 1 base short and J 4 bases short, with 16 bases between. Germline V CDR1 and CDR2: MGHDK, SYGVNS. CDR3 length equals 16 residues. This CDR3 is CASSEFQALPAYGYTF. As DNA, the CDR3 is TGTGCCAGCAGTGAATTTCAGGCTCTCCCTGCCTATGGCTACACCTTC.

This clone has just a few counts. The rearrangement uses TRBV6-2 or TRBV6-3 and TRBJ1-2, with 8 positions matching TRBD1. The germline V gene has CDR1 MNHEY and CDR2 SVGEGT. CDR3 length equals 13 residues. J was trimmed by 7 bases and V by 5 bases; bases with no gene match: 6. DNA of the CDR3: TGTGCCAGCAGTCTGCAGGGGGCGTTTGGCTACACCTTC. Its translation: CASSLQGAFGYTF.

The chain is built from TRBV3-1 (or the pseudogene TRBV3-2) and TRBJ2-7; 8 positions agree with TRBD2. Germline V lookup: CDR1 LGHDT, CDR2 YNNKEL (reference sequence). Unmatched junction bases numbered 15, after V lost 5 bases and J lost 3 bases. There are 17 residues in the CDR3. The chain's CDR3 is CASSSVPKRELFYEQYV. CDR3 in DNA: TGTGCCAGCAGCTCAGTCCCTAAGCGGGAGCTTTTCTACGAGCAGTACGTC.

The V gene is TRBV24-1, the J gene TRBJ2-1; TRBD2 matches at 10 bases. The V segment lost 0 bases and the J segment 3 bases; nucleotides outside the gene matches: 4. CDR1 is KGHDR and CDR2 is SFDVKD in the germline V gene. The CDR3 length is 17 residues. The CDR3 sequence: CATSDLGTSGIYNEQFF. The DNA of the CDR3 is TGTGCCACCAGTGATTTGGGAACTAGCGGGATCTACAATGAGCAGTTCTTC.

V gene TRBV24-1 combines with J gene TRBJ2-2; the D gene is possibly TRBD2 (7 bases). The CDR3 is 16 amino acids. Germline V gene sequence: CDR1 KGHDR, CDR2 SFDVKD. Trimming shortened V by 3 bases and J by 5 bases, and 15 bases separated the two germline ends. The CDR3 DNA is TGTGCCACCAGTGATCCGCGGGGGCGCGGGACCGGGGAGCTGTTTTTT. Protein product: CATSDPRGRGTGELFF.

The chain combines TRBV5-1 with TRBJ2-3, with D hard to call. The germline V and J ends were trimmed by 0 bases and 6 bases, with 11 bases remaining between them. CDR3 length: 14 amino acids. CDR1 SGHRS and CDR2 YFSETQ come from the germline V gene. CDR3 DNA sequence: TGCGCCAGCAGCTTGGCGCTAGAGGCGGATACGCAGTATTTT. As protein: CASSLALEADTQYF.

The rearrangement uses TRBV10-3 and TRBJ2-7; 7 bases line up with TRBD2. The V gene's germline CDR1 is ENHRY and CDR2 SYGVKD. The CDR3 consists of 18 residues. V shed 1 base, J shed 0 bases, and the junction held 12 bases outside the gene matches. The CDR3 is CAISEFNSGRPSSYEQYV. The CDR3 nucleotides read TGTGCCATCAGTGAGTTTAATTCCGGGAGGCCGAGCTCCTACGAGCAGTACGTC.

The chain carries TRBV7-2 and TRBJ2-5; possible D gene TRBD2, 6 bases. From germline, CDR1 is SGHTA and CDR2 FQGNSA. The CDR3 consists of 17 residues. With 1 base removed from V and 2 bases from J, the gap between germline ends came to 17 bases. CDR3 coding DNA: TGTGCCAGCAGCTTAGTGGGTCCCTTCCGGGGGCAAGAGACCCAGTACTTC. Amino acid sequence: CASSLVGPFRGQETQYF.

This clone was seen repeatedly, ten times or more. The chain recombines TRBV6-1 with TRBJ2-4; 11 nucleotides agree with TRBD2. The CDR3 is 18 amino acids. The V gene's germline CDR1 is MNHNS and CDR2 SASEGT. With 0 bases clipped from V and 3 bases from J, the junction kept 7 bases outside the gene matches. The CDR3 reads CASSEARLAGSIKNIQYF. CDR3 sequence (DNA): TGTGCCAGCAGTGAAGCACGACTAGCGGGATCTATCAAAAACATTCAGTACTTC.

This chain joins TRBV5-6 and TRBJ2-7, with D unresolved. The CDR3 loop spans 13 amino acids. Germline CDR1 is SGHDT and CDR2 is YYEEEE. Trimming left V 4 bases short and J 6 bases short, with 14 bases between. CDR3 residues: CASSSGAPSEQYV. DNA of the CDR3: TGTGCCAGCAGCAGTGGAGCCCCCTCCGAGCAGTACGTC.

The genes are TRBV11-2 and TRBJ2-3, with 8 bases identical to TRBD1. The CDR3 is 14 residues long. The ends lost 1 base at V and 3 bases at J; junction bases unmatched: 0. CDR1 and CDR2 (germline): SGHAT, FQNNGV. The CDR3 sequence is CASSLGTGTDTQYF. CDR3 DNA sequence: TGTGCCAGCAGCTTAGGGACAGGGACAGATACGCAGTATTTT. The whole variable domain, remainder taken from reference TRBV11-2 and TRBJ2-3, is EAGVAQSPRYKIIEKRQSVAFWCNPISGHATLYWYQQILGQGPKLLIQFQNNGVVDDSQLPKDRFSAERLKGVDSTLKIQPAKLEDSAVYLCASSLGTGTDTQYFGPGTRLTVL.

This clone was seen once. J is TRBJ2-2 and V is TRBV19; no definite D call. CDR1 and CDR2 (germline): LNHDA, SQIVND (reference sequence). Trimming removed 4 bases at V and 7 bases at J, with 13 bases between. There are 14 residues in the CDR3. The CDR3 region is CASSTIYPVGELFF. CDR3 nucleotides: TGTGCCAGTAGTACGATCTACCCCGTCGGGGAGCTGTTTTTT.

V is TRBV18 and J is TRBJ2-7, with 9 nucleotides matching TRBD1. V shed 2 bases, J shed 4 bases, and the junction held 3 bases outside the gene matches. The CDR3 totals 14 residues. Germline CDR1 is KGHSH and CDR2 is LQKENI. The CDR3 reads CASSPGDRAYEQYV. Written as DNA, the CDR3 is TGTGCCAGCTCACCAGGGGACAGGGCTTACGAGCAGTACGTC.